The present T cell receptor beta chain was sequenced within a study of T cell clones after liver transplantation. Study summary: Post-transplant blood was tracked for graft-donor-reactive T cell clones identified in a pre-transplant mixed lymphocyte reaction. Study observations and caveats: Compared with third party-reactive sequences, donor-reactive ones declined more, independent of withdrawal success.

Concerning this clone itself: Its matching antigen is unknown.

The table came from immunoSEQ multiplex PCR; TCRdb's copy has only in-frame clones and leaves some out. The table shows roughly 55,000 clones, with approximately 84% occurring only once. Germline loops: CDR1 SGHRS, CDR2 YFSETQ. The length of the CDR3 is 15 residues. V was cut by 5 bases and J by 0 bases, with 12 bases left in between. The material sequenced was CD4+ T cells from blood, taken before liver transplant. This sequence originates from a human donor who received a liver transplant. The chain is built from TRBV5-1 and TRBJ1-3, with a tentative D call TRBD1 (5 bases). In DNA form, the CDR3 reads TGCGCCAGCAGTTTTGACAGACCCTCTGGAAACACCATATATTTT. It yields the protein CASSFDRPSGNTIYF. Using reference TRBV5-1 and TRBJ1-3 for the parts outside the CDR3, the full variable domain is KAGVTQTPRYLIKTRGQQVTLSCSPISGHRSVSWYQQTPGQGLQFLFEYFSETQRNKGNFPGRFSGRQFSNSRSEMNVSTLELGDSALYLCASSFDRPSGNTIYFGEGSWLTVV.